This TCR beta chain was profiled in a study of T cells in Graves' hyperthyroidism and ophthalmopathy. Study-wide context: Initial diagnosis, before any treatment, was when peripheral blood was collected.

Study-wide results and caveats: Model predictions of ophthalmopathy came a median approximately 6.5 months before onset.

Amplification yielded TCR beta CDR3 regions, with RNA transcripts as the source. A set of HTBI primers served as the primers for a first-round RT-PCR of the TCR CDR3. TCRdb redid the calling of the multiplex PCR reads with MiXCR, one entry per CDR3 protein. The sample records 200,000 to 250,000 distinct CDR3 sequences, 15% to 20% being singletons. This clonotype was seen many times. What it recognizes is unknown. V lost 5 bases to trimming and J lost 7 bases, with 18 bases between them. This CDR3 region has 15 residues. From germline, CDR1 is SEHNR and CDR2 FQNEAQ (reference sequence). Sequenced input: blood. The receptor was isolated from a woman aged 18-35 years with Graves' ophthalmopathy. This chain uses TRBV7-9 with TRBJ2-1; possibly TRBD1 for D (6 bases). The CDR3 sequence: CASSPHREMGNEQFF. The CDR3 bases are TGTGCCAGCAGCCCCCACAGGGAAATGGGGAATGAGCAGTTCTTC.